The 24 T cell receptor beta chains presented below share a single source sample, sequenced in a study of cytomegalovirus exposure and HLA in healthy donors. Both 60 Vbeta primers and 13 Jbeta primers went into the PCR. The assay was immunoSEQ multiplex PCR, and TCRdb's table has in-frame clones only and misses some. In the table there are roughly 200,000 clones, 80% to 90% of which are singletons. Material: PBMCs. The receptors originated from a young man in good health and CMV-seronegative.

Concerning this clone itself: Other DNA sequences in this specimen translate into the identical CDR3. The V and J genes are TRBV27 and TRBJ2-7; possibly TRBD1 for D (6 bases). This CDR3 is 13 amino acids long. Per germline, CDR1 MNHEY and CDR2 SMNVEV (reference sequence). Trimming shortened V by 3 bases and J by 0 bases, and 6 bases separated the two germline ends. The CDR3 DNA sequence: TGTGCCAGCAGTTTGGACAGCTCCTACGAGCAGTACTTC. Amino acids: CASSLDSSYEQYF.

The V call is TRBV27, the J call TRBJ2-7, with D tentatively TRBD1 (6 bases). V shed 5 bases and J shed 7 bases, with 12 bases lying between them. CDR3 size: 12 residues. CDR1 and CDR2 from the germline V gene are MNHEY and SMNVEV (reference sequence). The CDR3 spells CASSQQGSEQYF. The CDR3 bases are TGTGCCAGCAGTCAACAGGGTTCGGAGCAGTACTTC.

For the CDR3, the DNA is TGCGCCAGCAGCTCGACCTTACAGGGACAGTCACCCCTCCACTTT. Amino acid sequence: CASSSTLQGQSPLHF. The chain links TRBV5-1 to TRBJ1-6; TRBD1 matches 7 bases. The CDR3 length is 15 residues. The junction had 10 bases not matched to a gene; V was cut back by 3 bases and J by 10 bases. The germline gives CDR1 SGHRS, CDR2 YFSETQ.

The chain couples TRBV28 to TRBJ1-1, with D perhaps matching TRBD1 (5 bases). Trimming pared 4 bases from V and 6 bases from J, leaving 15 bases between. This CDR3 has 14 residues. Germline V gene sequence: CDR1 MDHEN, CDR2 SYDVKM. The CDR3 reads CASSSGFLGAEAFF. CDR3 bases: TGTGCCAGCAGTTCAGGGTTTCTGGGCGCTGAAGCTTTCTTT. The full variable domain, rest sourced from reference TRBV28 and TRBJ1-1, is DVKVTQSSRYLVKRTGEKVFLECVQDMDHENMFWYRQDPGLGLRLIYFSYDVKMKEKGDIPEGYSVSREKKERFSLILESASTNQTSMYLCASSSGFLGAEAFFGQGTRLTVV.

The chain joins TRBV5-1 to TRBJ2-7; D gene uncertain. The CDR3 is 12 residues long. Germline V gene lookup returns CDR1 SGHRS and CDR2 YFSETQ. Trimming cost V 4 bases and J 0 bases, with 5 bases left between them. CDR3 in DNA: TGCGCCAGCAGCCGAGACTCCTACGAGCAGTACTTC. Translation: CASSRDSYEQYF. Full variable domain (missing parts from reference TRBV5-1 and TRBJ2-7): KAGVTQTPRYLIKTRGQQVTLSCSPISGHRSVSWYQQTPGQGLQFLFEYFSETQRNKGNFPGRFSGRQFSNSRSEMNVSTLELGDSALYLCASSRDSYEQYFGPGTRLTVT.

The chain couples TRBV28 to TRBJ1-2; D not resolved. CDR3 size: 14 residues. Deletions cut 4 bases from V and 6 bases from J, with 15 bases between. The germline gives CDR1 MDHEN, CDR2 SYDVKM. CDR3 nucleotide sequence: TGTGCCAGCAGTTCCTTGACGGGTAATAATGGCTACACCTTC. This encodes CASSSLTGNNGYTF.

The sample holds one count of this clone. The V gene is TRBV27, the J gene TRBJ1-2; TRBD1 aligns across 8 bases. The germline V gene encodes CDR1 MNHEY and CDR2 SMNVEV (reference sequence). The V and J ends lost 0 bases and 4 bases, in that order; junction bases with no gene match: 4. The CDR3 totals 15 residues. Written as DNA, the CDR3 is TGTGCCAGCAGTTTATCTCAGGGGGCCGGCTATGGCTACACCTTC. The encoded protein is CASSLSQGAGYGYTF.

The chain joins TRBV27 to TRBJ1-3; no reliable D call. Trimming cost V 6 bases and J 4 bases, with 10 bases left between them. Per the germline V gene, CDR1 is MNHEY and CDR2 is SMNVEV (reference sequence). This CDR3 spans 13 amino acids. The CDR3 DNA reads TGTGCCAGCAGCGCCAAACAGGGAAACACCATATATTTT. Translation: CASSAKQGNTIYF.

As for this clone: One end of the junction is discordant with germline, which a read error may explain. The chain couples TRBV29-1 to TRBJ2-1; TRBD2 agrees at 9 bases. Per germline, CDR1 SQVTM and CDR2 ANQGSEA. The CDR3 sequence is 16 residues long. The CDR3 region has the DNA TGCAGCGTGGAAGGGACGGTTAGCGGGGGCTACAATGAGCAGTTCTTC. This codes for CSVEGTVSGGYNEQFF.

CDR3 loop: CASSLGGSNEKLFF. The CDR3 nucleotides read TGTGCCAGCAGCTTGGGGGGCTCAAATGAAAAACTGTTTTTT. This chain uses TRBV5-4 with TRBJ1-4, with D tentatively TRBD1 (5 bases). The V gene's germline CDR1 is SGHNT and CDR2 YYREEE (reference sequence). The CDR3 sequence is 14 residues long. Trimming cost V 0 bases and J 5 bases, with 8 bases left between them.

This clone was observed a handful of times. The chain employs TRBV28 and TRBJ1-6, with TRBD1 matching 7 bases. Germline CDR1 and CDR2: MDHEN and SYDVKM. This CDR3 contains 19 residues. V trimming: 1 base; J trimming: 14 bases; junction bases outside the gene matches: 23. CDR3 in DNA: TGTGCCAGCAGTTTATTAGGAGCGATCCGGGACAGCTCCCTGGGGGCCCTCCACTTT. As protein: CASSLLGAIRDSSLGALHF.

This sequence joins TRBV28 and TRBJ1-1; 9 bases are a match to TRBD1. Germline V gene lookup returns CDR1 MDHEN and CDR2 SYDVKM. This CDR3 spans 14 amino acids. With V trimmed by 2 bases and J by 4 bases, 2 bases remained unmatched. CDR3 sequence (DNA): TGTGCCAGCAGTTTAAGGACAGGGGTCACTGAAGCTTTCTTT. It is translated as CASSLRTGVTEAFF.

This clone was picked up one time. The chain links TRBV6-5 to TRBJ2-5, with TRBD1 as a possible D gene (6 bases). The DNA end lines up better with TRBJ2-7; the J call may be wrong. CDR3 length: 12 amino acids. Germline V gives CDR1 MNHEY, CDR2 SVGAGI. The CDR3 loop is CASSRYRDEQYF. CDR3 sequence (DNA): TGTGCCAGCAGTCGATACAGGGACGAGCAGTACTTC.

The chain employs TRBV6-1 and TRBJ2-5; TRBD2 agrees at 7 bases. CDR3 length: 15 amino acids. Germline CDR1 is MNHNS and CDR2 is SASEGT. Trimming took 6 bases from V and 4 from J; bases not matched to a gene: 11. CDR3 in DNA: TGTGCCAGCAGCTTCTGGGAGCGGGGAGGAGAGACCCAGTACTTC. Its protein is CASSFWERGGETQYF.

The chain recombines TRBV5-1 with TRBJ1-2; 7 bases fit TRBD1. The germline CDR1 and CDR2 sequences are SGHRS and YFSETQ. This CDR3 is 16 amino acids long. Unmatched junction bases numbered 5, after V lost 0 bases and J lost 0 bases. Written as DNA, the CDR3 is TGCGCCAGCAGCTTGGTCGGACAGGCAGCTAACTATGGCTACACCTTC. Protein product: CASSLVGQAANYGYTF.

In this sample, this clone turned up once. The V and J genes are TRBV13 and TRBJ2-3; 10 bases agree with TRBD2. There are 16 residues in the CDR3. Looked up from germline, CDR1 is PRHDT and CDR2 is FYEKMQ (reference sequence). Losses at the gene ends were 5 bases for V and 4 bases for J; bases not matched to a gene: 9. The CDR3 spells CASSVFGLAGADTQYF. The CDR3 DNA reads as TGTGCCAGCAGCGTATTTGGGCTAGCGGGGGCAGATACGCAGTATTTT.

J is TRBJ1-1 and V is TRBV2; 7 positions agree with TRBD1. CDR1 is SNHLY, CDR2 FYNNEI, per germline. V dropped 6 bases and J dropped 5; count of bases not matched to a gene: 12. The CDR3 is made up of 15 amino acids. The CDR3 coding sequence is TGTGCCAGCAGCAGAGTATTGACAGGGAGGACTGAAGCTTTCTTT. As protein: CASSRVLTGRTEAFF.

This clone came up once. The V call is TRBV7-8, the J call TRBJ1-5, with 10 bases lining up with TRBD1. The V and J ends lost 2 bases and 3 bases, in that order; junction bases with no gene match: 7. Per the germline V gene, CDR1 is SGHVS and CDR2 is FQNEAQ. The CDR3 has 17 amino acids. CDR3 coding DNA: TGTGCCAGCAGCTTAAGGGGGACAGGGGCGACCAATCAGCCCCAGCATTTT. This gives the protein CASSLRGTGATNQPQHF.

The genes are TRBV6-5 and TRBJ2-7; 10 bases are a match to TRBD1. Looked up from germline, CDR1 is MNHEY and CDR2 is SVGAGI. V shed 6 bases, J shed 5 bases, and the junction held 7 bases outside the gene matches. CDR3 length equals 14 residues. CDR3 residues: CASRMDRGENEQYF. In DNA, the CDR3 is TGTGCCAGCAGAATGGACAGGGGGGAAAACGAGCAGTACTTC.

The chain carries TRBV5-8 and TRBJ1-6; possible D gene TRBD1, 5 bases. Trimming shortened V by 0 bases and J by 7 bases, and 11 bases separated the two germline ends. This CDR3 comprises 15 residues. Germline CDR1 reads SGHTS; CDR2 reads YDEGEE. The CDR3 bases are TGTGCCAGCAGCTTGGAGGGGTTGCGGAATTCACCCCTCCACTTT. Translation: CASSLEGLRNSPLHF.

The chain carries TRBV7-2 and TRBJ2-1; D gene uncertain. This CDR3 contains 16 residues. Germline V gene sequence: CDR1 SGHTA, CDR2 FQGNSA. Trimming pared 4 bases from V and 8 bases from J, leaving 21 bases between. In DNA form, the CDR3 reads TGTGCCAGCAGCTACCCCGCAGGATACGAAGTCTATGAGCAGTTCTTC. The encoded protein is CASSYPAGYEVYEQFF.

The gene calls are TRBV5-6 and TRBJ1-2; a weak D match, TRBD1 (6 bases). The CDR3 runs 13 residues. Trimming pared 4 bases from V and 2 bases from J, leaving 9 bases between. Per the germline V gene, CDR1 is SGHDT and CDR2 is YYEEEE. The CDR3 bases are TGTGCCAGCAGCCCCCAGGGGAACTATGGCTACACCTTC. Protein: CASSPQGNYGYTF.

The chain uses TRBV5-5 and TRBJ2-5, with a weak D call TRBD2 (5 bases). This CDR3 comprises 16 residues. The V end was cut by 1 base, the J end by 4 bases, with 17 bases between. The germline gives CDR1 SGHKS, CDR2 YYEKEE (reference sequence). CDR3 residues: CASSLYGVSGTETQYF. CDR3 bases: TGTGCCAGCAGCTTGTACGGAGTGAGCGGTACAGAGACCCAGTACTTC.

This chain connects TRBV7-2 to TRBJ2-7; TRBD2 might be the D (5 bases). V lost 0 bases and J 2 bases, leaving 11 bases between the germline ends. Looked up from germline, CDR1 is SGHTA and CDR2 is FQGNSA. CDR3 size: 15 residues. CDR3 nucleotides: TGTGCCAGCAGCTTAGCCTCGGACGGGACCTACGAGCAGTACTTC. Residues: CASSLASDGTYEQYF.